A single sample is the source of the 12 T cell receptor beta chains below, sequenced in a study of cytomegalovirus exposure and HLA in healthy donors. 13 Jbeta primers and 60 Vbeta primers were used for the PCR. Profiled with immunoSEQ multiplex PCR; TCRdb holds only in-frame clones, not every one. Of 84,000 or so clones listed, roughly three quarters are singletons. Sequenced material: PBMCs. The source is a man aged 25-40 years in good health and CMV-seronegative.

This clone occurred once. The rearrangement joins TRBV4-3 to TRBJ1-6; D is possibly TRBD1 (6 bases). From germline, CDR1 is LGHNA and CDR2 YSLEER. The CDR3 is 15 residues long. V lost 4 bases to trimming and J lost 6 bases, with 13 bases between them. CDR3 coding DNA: TGCGCCAGCAGCCGCTCTCAGGGGAGTAATTCACCCCTCCACTTT. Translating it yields CASSRSQGSNSPLHF.

CDR3: CASSLGSEAGLGYGYTF. The DNA for the CDR3 is TGTGCCAGCAGTCTGGGGTCAGAGGCAGGGCTCGGCTATGGCTACACCTTC. J is TRBJ1-2 and V is TRBV28; weak D call: TRBD1 (5 bases). V lost 5 bases and J lost 4, with 23 bases in between. This CDR3 region has 17 residues. Germline V lookup: CDR1 MDHEN, CDR2 SYDVKM.

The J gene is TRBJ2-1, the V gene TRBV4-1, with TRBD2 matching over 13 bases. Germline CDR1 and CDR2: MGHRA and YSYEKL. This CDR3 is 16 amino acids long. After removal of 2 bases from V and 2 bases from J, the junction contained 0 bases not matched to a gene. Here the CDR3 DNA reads TGCGCCAGCAGCCAAACTAGCGGGGGGGCCTACAATGAGCAGTTCTTC. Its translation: CASSQTSGGAYNEQFF.

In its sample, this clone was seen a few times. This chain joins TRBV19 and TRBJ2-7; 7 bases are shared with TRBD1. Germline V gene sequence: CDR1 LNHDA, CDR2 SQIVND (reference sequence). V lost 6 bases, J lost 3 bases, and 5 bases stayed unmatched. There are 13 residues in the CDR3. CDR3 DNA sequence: TGTGCCAGTAGAGACAGGGTTGGCTACGAGCAGTACTTC. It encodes CASRDRVGYEQYF.

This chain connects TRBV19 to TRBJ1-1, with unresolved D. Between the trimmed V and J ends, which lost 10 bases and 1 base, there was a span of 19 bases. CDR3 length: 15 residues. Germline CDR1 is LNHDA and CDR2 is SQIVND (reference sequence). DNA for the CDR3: TGTGCCACCACATTACCTCCCCCAGGGAACACTGAAGCTTTCTTT. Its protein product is CATTLPPPGNTEAFF. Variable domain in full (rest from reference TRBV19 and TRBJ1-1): DGGITQSPKYLFRKEGQNVTLSCEQNLNHDAMYWYRQDPGQGLRLIYYSQIVNDFQKGDIAEGYSVSREKKESFPLTVTSAQKNPTAFYLCATTLPPPGNTEAFFGQGTRLTVV.

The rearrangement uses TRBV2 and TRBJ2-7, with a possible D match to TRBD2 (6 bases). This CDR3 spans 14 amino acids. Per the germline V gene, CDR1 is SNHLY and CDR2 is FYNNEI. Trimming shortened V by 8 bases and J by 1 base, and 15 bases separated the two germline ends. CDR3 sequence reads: CASQLDGGSYEQYF. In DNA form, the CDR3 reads TGTGCCAGCCAACTGGACGGAGGGTCCTACGAGCAGTACTTC.

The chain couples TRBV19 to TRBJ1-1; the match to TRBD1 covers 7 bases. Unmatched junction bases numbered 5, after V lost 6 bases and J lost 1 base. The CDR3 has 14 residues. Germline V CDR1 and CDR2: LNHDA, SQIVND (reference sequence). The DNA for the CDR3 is TGTGCCAGTAGCCGAAGACAGGGGAACACTGAAGCTTTCTTT. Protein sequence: CASSRRQGNTEAFF.

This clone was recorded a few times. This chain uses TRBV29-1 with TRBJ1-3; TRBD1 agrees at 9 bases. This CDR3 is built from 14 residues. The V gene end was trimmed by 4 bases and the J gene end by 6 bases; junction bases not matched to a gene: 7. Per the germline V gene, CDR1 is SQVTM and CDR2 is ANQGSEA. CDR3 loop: CSVGLWTGENTIYF. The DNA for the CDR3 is TGCAGCGTTGGACTCTGGACAGGGGAAAACACCATATATTTT. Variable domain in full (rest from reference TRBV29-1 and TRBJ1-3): SAVISQKPSRDICQRGTSLTIQCQVDSQVTMMFWYRQQPGQSLTLIATANQGSEATYESGFVIDKFPISRPNLTFSTLTVSNMSPEDSSIYLCSVGLWTGENTIYFGEGSWLTVV.

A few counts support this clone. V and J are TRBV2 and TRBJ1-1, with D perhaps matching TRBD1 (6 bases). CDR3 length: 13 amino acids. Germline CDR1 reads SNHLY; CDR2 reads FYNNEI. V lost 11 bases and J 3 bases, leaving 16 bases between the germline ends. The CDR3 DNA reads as TGTGCCGGATTAAAGGACAGTGACACTGAAGCTTTCTTT. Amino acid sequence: CAGLKDSDTEAFF.

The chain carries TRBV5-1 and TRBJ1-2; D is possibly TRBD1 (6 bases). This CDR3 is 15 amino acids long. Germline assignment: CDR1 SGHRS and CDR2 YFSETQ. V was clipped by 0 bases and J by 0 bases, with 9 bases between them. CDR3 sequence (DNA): TGCGCCAGCAGCTTGGGGACAGTCCCTAACTATGGCTACACCTTC. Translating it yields CASSLGTVPNYGYTF.

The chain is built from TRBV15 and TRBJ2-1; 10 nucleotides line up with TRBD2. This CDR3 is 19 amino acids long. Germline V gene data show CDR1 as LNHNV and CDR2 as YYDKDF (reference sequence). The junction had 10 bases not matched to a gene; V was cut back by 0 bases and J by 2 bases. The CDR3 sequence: CATSRERAGGLKTYNEQFF. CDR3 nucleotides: TGTGCCACCAGCAGAGAACGAGCGGGGGGGCTAAAAACCTACAATGAGCAGTTCTTC.

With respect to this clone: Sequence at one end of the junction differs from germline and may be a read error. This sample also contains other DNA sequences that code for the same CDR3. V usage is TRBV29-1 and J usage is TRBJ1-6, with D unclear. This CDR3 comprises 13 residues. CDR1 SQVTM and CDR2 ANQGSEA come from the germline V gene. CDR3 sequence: CSVSSSYNSPLHF. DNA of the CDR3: TGCAGCGTTTCCTCCTCCTATAATTCCCCCCTCCACTTT.